The clone carrying this T cell receptor beta chain was observed a few times. The target antigen is unknown. Individual cDNA molecules received unique molecular identifiers. TCRdb re-called the 5' RACE reads through MiXCR, storing one row per CDR3 protein. The sample lists under 60,000 distinct CDR3 sequences, under 9% occurring once. This sample is part of a study of early T cells in non-severe SARS-CoV-2 infection. Study as a whole: The authors sequenced bulk RNA from unsorted whole blood, leaving chains unpaired.

General study points: VDJdb matching skewed toward anti-spike CD8 responses, missing private and CD4 specificities.

The germline CDR1 and CDR2 sequences are ENHRY and SYGVKD. CDR3 length: 15 amino acids. Unmatched junction bases numbered 9, after V lost 4 bases and J lost 7 bases. The receptor was derived from an adult who was a healthcare worker with PCR-confirmed SARS-CoV-2 infection or an uninfected control (not recorded which). The V gene is TRBV10-3, the J gene TRBJ1-1, with 10 nucleotides matching TRBD1. The sample here was whole blood, taken at baseline. For the CDR3, the DNA is TGTGCCATCAGTGGGGGGACAGGGGAGAAAGGTGAAGCTTTCTTT. This gives the protein CAISGGTGEKGEAFF.